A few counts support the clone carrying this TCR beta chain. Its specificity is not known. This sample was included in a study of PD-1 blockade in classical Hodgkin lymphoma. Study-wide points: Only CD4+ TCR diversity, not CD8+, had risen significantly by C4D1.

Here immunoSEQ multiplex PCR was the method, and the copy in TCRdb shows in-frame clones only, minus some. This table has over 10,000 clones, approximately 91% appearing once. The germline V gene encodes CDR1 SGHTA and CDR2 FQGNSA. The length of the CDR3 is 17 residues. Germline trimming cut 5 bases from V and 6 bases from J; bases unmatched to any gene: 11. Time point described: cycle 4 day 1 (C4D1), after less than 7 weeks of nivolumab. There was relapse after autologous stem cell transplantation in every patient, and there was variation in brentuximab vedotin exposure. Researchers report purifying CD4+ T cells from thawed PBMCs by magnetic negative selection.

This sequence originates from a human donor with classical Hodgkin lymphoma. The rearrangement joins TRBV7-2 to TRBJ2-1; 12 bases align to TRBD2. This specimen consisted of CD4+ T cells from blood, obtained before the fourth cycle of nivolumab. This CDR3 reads CASSLLPASGRANEQFF. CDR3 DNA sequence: TGTGCCAGCAGCCTACTACCCGCTAGCGGGAGGGCCAATGAGCAGTTCTTC.